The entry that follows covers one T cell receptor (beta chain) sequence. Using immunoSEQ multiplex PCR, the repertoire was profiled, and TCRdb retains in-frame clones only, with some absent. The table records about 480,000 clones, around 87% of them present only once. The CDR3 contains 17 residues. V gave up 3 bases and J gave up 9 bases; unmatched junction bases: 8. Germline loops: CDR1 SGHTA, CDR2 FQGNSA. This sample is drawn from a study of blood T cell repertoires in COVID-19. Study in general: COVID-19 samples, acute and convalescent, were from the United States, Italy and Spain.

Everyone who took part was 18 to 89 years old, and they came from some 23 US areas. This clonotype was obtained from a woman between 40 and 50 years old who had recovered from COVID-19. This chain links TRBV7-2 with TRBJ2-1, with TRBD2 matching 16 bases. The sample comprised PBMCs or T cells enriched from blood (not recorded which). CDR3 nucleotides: TGTGCCAGCAGCTTCTACTCGGGACTAGCGGGAGGGAGTGAGCAGTTCTTC. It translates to CASSFYSGLAGGSEQFF.